These T cell receptor beta chains were read from a single sample in a study of post-analysis software for immune sequencing data. TCRdb re-called the PCR reads with MiXCR, one entry per CDR3 protein. The sample consists of 750,000 to 950,000 distinct CDR3 sequences, 53% of them appearing once. The sample was blood. Receptors originate from a girl between 10 and 17 years old with multiple sclerosis. Both conserved end residues are part of each CDR3. D genes are given only for firm matches. Size is stated for part of the rows, as once, few or many counts, or as a class when the clone is expanded.

NA	TRBV20-1	TRBD2	TRBJ2-7	TGCAGTGCTAGGGGACTAGCGGGGGGGAGCTCCTACGAGCAGTACTTC	CSARGLAGGSSYEQYF
NA	TRBV7-2	NA	TRBJ1-5	TGTGCCAGCAGCTTCAAGGGGTCAGGTCTCTCGCATTTT	CASSFKGSGLSHF
NA	TRBV29-1	NA	TRBJ1-1	TGCAGCGTTGCCCCTACAGGGAACACTGAAGCTTTCTTT	CSVAPTGNTEAFF
NA	TRBV5-1	TRBD1	TRBJ2-7	TGCGCCAGCAGCCAGGTAACAGGGGCGATGGACAATGAGCAGTACTTC	CASSQVTGAMDNEQYF
NA	TRBV29-1	NA	TRBJ2-3	TGCAGCGTTGTGGACCCGGCTAGCACAGATACGCAGTATTTT	CSVVDPASTDTQYF
NA	TRBV5-1	TRBD1	TRBJ2-7	TGCGCCAGCAGCTTTTCAACAGGGGCCGAGCAGTACTTC	CASSFSTGAEQYF
few	TRBV27	NA	TRBJ2-7	TGTGCCAGCAGGTGGTCGTCCAACTCCTACGAGCAGTACTTC	CASRWSSNSYEQYF
few	TRBV15	NA	TRBJ2-1	TGTGCCACCAGCAGAGAGCGAGTTGTGGGCTTCAATGAGCAGTTCTTC	CATSRERVVGFNEQFF
once	TRBV12-3/TRBV12-4	NA	TRBJ1-5	TGTGCCAGCAGTCGCTTTCCCCTTTTTTTAGTTGACGCGGACCCCTTTAGCAATCAGCCCCAGCATTTT	CASSRFPLFLVDADPFSNQPQHF
NA	TRBV3-1	TRBD2	TRBJ2-5	TGTGCCAGCAGCCAAGTAAGGACTAGCGGGGGGCGAGAGACCCAGTACTTC	CASSQVRTSGGRETQYF
many	TRBV5-1	TRBD1	TRBJ1-2	TGTGCCAGCAGCCCAGGACAGGGGGGCTATGGCTACACCTTC	CASSPGQGGYGYTF
NA	TRBV18	NA	TRBJ2-5	TGTGCCAGCTCTCTTCTTCCGAGAGGGATCCAAGAGACCCAGTACTTC	CASSLLPRGIQETQYF
NA	TRBV11-1	NA	TRBJ1-2	TGTGCCAGCAGCTTATATACCTATGGCTACACCTTC	CASSLYTYGYTF
few	TRBV5-5	NA	TRBJ1-1	TGTGCCAGCAGCTTAAGGGGAGCCGAAGCTTTCTTT	CASSLRGAEAFF
NA	TRBV20-1	NA	TRBJ2-3	TGCAGTGCTAAGACCCTGGGAGACATGCTGACTCCTAGCACAGATACGCAGTATTTT	CSAKTLGDMLTPSTDTQYF
once	TRBV15	NA	TRBJ2-7	TGTGCCACCAGGGGGTCCGGGACACCGTTTGGAGACGAGCAGTACTTC	CATRGSGTPFGDEQYF
NA	TRBV27	TRBD1	TRBJ2-6	TGTGCCAGCAGTTTATCAGCACTACAGGGGGCGCAAGGGGCCAACGTCCTGACTTTC	CASSLSALQGAQGANVLTF
NA	TRBV20-1	NA	TRBJ1-5	TGCAGTGCCGTGACCGGGACACCTAATCAGCCCCAGCATTTT	CSAVTGTPNQPQHF
NA	TRBV6-6	NA	TRBJ2-7	TGTGCCAGCAGTTACGCACATGAGCGGGCCTCCTACGAGCAGTACTTC	CASSYAHERASYEQYF
NA	TRBV18	TRBD1	TRBJ2-7	TGTGCCAGCTCACCACCGGCAGGGGGAGACTCCTACGAGCAGTACTTC	CASSPPAGGDSYEQYF
NA	TRBV27	TRBD2	TRBJ2-1	TGTGCCAGCAGTTTCGCCCCGGGACTAGGGCCCTACAATGAGCAGTTCTTC	CASSFAPGLGPYNEQFF
few	TRBV7-9	TRBD1	TRBJ1-2	TGTGCCAGCAGCCGACAGGGCGGAAATAACTATGGCTACACCTTC	CASSRQGGNNYGYTF
NA	TRBV6-6	NA	TRBJ1-1	TGTGCCAGCAGATATCCGGGACCGACTACCCCGACTGAAGCTTTCTTT	CASRYPGPTTPTEAFF
NA	TRBV29-1	TRBD2	TRBJ2-7	TGCAGCGTGGTAGCGGGAGGAAGCTCCTACGAGCAGTACTTC	CSVVAGGSSYEQYF
NA	TRBV7-2	NA	TRBJ2-5	TGTGCCAGCAGCGTACTCAAGACCCAGTACTTC	CASSVLKTQYF
NA	TRBV5-1	NA	TRBJ2-5	TGCGCCAGCAGCTTGAGTGATGGAGCCCAGTACTTC	CASSLSDGAQYF
NA	TRBV20-1	NA	TRBJ1-2	TGCAGTGGGGGGAGGGGGATCGAAAGATCTCGTAACTATGGCTACACCTTC	CSGGRGIERSRNYGYTF
few	TRBV28	NA	TRBJ2-3	TGTGCCAGCAGTTTAGAAGACATACAACGTGGGGCGCAGTATTTT	CASSLEDIQRGAQYF
NA	TRBV18	TRBD1	TRBJ1-4	TGTGCCAGCTCAACGGACAGGGTCGCACTTTCAACTAATGAAAAACTGTTTTTT	CASSTDRVALSTNEKLFF
NA	TRBV15	NA	TRBJ2-3	TGTGCCACCAGCAGAGCGCCCCTGCATACGCAGTATTTT	CATSRAPLHTQYF
NA	TRBV7-9	NA	TRBJ2-7	TGTGCCAGCAGCTACGTCAATTACGAGCAGTACTTC	CASSYVNYEQYF
NA	TRBV15	NA	TRBJ1-5	TGTGCCACCAGCAGAGGGAAAGATCCGCATCAGCCCCAGCATTTT	CATSRGKDPHQPQHF
NA	TRBV2	NA	TRBJ2-1	TGTGCCAGCAGGTATGAACAGCAGCGGCAGTTCTTC	CASRYEQQRQFF
once	TRBV7-3	NA	TRBJ1-1	TGTGCCAGCAGCTTTCGGCCAGAGAACACTGAAGCTTTCTTT	CASSFRPENTEAFF
NA	TRBV29-1	TRBD1	TRBJ2-7	TGCAGCGTGGAGGGACAGGGACCCCCCTACGAGCAGTACTTC	CSVEGQGPPYEQYF
NA	TRBV5-1	NA	TRBJ2-5	TGCGCCAGCAGCTTGTTCCAGGGTGGCCAAGAGACCCAGTACTTC	CASSLFQGGQETQYF
NA	TRBV7-2	TRBD2	TRBJ2-3	TGTGCCAGCAGCTTCTTAGCGGGAAGGGCAGATACGCAGTATTTT	CASSFLAGRADTQYF
few	TRBV7-9	TRBD1	TRBJ1-2	TGTGCCAGCAGCTTAGGAGGACAGGGGGCGACCACCCAGGGCTACACCTTC	CASSLGGQGATTQGYTF
NA	TRBV28	TRBD2	TRBJ2-5	TGTGCCAGCAGTTTATGGGGAGGGGCAGAAGAGACCCAGTACTTC	CASSLWGGAEETQYF
NA	TRBV20-1	NA	TRBJ2-6	TGCAGTACGCAAGGGAATTCCCCTGGGGCCAACGTCCTGACTTTC	CSTQGNSPGANVLTF